The 28 T cell receptor beta chains below come from one sample, sequenced in a study of T cells in Graves' hyperthyroidism and ophthalmopathy. Amplification of TCR beta CDR3 regions was performed using RNA transcripts as template. Researchers ran a first-round RT-PCR on the TCR CDR3 using the HTBI primer set. Each CDR3 protein is one row after TCRdb ran MiXCR on the multiplex PCR reads. The sample records about 350,000 distinct CDR3 sequences, about 14% being singletons. Sequencing input: blood. Receptors were obtained from a woman under 40 with Graves' hyperthyroidism.

In its sample, this clonotype was seen many times. This sequence joins TRBV2 and TRBJ2-3, with 7 bases identical to TRBD2. V dropped 7 bases and J dropped 2; count of bases not matched to a gene: 12. The germline CDR1 and CDR2 sequences are SNHLY and FYNNEI. The CDR3 has 16 residues. The CDR3 sequence is CASKVRASGPTDTQYF. Here the CDR3 DNA reads TGTGCCAGCAAGGTCCGGGCTAGCGGCCCCACAGATACGCAGTATTTT.

The chain combines TRBV4-3 with TRBJ2-3, with D perhaps TRBD1 (6 bases). Germline V CDR1 and CDR2: LGHNA, YSLEER. The V end was cut by 2 bases, the J end by 3 bases, with 18 bases between. The CDR3 contains 17 residues. In DNA form, the CDR3 reads TGCGCCAGCAGCCAATCGATGGGGGCAGGGATGACAGATACGCAGTATTTT. This translates into CASSQSMGAGMTDTQYF.

V usage is TRBV9 and J usage is TRBJ2-3; TRBD1 aligns across 9 bases. This CDR3 contains 14 residues. Germline assignment: CDR1 SGDLS and CDR2 YYNGEE. J gave up 5 bases and V 5 bases, and 6 bases lay outside the gene matches. Written as DNA, the CDR3 is TGTGCCAGCAGTGGGACAGGGCGGAAAGATACGCAGTATTTT. Translation gives CASSGTGRKDTQYF.

This clonotype showed up just a few times. The chain has TRBV7-2 and TRBJ2-1; D not certain. Trimming took 1 base from V and 7 from J, leaving 8 bases between them. The CDR3 runs 13 residues. Germline CDR1 reads SGHTA; CDR2 reads FQGNSA. CDR3 region: CASSLVGLNEQFF. Here the CDR3 DNA reads TGTGCCAGCAGCTTAGTCGGGTTAAATGAGCAGTTCTTC.

This clonotype was seen many times. V and J are TRBV7-2 and TRBJ2-5; 7 bases align to TRBD2. Trimming at V came to 3 bases and at J to 5 bases, leaving 3 bases not matched to a gene. Germline V gene lookup returns CDR1 SGHTA and CDR2 FQGNSA. The CDR3 loop spans 13 amino acids. The CDR3 nucleotides are TGTGCCAGCAGCTTGGGGGGGTGGGAGACCCAGTACTTC. This encodes CASSLGGWETQYF.

The V call is TRBV19, the J call TRBJ1-5, with 7 positions matching TRBD1. J was trimmed by 3 bases and V by 5 bases; bases with no gene match: 4. Germline loops: CDR1 LNHDA, CDR2 SQIVND (reference sequence). There are 14 residues in the CDR3. The CDR3 DNA is TGTGCCAGTAGTGAGGGGACAGCCAATCAGCCCCAGCATTTT. Translation: CASSEGTANQPQHF.

In this sample, this clonotype turned up a few times. V is TRBV6-1 and J is TRBJ2-5; D gene ambiguous. V lost 6 bases, J lost 4 bases, and 15 bases lay in between. The CDR3 consists of 14 residues. Germline V gene lookup returns CDR1 MNHNS and CDR2 SASEGT. The CDR3 region is CASRLPGDGETQYF. CDR3 bases: TGTGCCAGCAGGCTGCCAGGAGACGGAGAGACCCAGTACTTC.

This clonotype was seen at least ten times. This chain links TRBV2 with TRBJ2-7; D may correspond to TRBD1 or TRBD2 (5 bases each). The germline V gene has CDR1 SNHLY and CDR2 FYNNEI. The germline V and J ends were trimmed by 1 base and 7 bases, with 17 bases remaining between them. The CDR3 extends over 15 amino acids. CDR3 nucleotide sequence: TGTGCCAGCAGTGAAGTTCCAGCCGGGGCCGGGGAGCAGTACTTC. Its protein is CASSEVPAGAGEQYF.

This clonotype appeared many times. The chain joins TRBV20-1 to TRBJ1-1; no clear D gene. Germline lookup yields CDR1 DFQATT and CDR2 SNEGSKA (reference sequence). The length of the CDR3 is 10 residues. V was cut by 7 bases and J by 5 bases, with 8 bases left in between. In DNA, the CDR3 is TGCAGTGTCCGGCGAACTGAAGCTTTCTTT. It encodes CSVRRTEAFF.

V gene TRBV10-2 combines with J gene TRBJ2-2; 11 positions match TRBD2. The germline gives CDR1 WSHSY, CDR2 SAAADI. The V segment lost 8 bases and the J segment 5 bases; nucleotides outside the gene matches: 1. The CDR3 is 13 amino acids. The CDR3 region has the DNA TGCGCCAGCCGGACTAGCGGGACCGGGGAGCTGTTTTTT. It codes for CASRTSGTGELFF.

This clonotype has just a few counts. Here the CDR3 reads CASSLMDRFPGELFF. For the CDR3, the DNA is TGTGCCAGCAGCCTAATGGACCGTTTCCCCGGGGAGCTGTTTTTT. This chain joins TRBV3-1 and TRBJ2-2; no clear D gene. The CDR3 covers 15 residues. Germline V CDR1 and CDR2: LGHDT, YNNKEL (reference sequence). The V gene lost 4 bases and the J gene lost 6 bases, with 15 bases spanning the gap.

This clonotype was picked up many times. The chain couples TRBV20-1 to TRBJ1-1; TRBD1 matches at 9 bases. There are 14 residues in the CDR3. V gave up 3 bases and J gave up 6 bases; unmatched junction bases: 8. Looked up from germline, CDR1 is DFQATT and CDR2 is SNEGSKA (reference sequence). Here the CDR3 DNA reads TGCAGTGCTAGGAATCCGGGACAGGGAGCTGAAGCTTTCTTT. Amino acids: CSARNPGQGAEAFF.

The table lists this clonotype with a few counts. Possible read error: a much larger clone is one base away. This chain connects TRBV28 to TRBJ2-1; TRBD1 is a possible D gene (6 bases). The CDR3 contains 15 residues. Germline V gene lookup returns CDR1 MDHEN and CDR2 SYDVKM. CDR3 amino acids: CASSPGTRTYNGQFF. DNA for the CDR3: TGTGCCAGCAGTCCCGGGACACGGACCTACAATGGGCAGTTCTTC.

This clonotype was detected many times. This chain joins TRBV15 and TRBJ2-7; D may be TRBD1 or TRBD2 (6 bases each). This CDR3 spans 15 amino acids. V was trimmed by 7 bases and J by 2 bases, leaving 18 bases between them. Germline CDR1 and CDR2: LNHNV and YYDKDF (reference sequence). The CDR3 region is CATTPLGGQTYEQYF. CDR3 bases: TGTGCCACCACACCACTCGGGGGCCAAACCTACGAGCAGTACTTC.

This clonotype occurred many times. This chain links TRBV5-1 with TRBJ1-2, with 9 nucleotides matching TRBD1. This CDR3 comprises 15 residues. The germline V gene has CDR1 SGHRS and CDR2 YFSETQ. The V segment lost 0 bases and the J segment 5 bases; nucleotides outside the gene matches: 5. CDR3 sequence reads: CASSLGQGDVYGYTF. The CDR3 DNA is TGCGCCAGCAGCTTGGGACAGGGGGATGTGTATGGCTACACCTTC. Together with reference TRBV5-1 and TRBJ1-2, the CDR3 gives the full variable domain: KAGVTQTPRYLIKTRGQQVTLSCSPISGHRSVSWYQQTPGQGLQFLFEYFSETQRNKGNFPGRFSGRQFSNSRSEMNVSTLELGDSALYLCASSLGQGDVYGYTFGSGTRLTVV.

The chain employs TRBV5-4 and TRBJ2-5; 11 bases map to TRBD2. The V gene's germline CDR1 is SGHNT and CDR2 YYREEE (reference sequence). Trimming at V came to 3 bases and at J to 7 bases, leaving 14 bases not matched to a gene. The CDR3 runs to 17 residues. The CDR3 sequence is CASSSAIAGGPMATQYF. CDR3 in DNA: TGTGCCAGCAGCTCCGCCATAGCGGGAGGGCCGATGGCGACCCAGTACTTC.

The table lists this clonotype with many counts. The chain is built from TRBV7-3 and TRBJ2-5; a weak D match, TRBD2 (6 bases). V lost 3 bases, J lost 2 bases, and 10 bases lay in between. The CDR3 is made up of 14 amino acids. CDR1 and CDR2 from the germline V gene are SGHTA and FQGTGA. The CDR3 nucleotides are TGTGCCAGCAGCTTCCCCGGGAGACAAGAGACCCAGTACTTC. Translated, it gives CASSFPGRQETQYF.

The sample holds many counts of this clonotype. The chain links TRBV28 to TRBJ1-2, with TRBD1 as a possible D gene (5 bases). V lost 2 bases and J lost 8, with 9 bases in between. The germline CDR1 and CDR2 sequences are MDHEN and SYDVKM. CDR3 size: 12 residues. For the CDR3, the DNA is TGTGCCAGCAGTTTACAGGGCGGCGGCTACACCTTC. It yields the protein CASSLQGGGYTF.

V is TRBV9 and J is TRBJ1-1; 8 bases line up with TRBD1. J gave up 4 bases and V 2 bases, and 7 bases lay outside the gene matches. CDR1 and CDR2 (germline): SGDLS, YYNGEE. The CDR3 extends over 15 amino acids. CDR3 in amino acids: CASSVRGQGVTEAFF. CDR3 in DNA: TGTGCCAGCAGCGTCAGGGGGCAGGGAGTCACTGAAGCTTTCTTT.

The rearrangement uses TRBV9 and TRBJ1-1; possible D gene TRBD1, 5 bases. CDR1 and CDR2 (germline): SGDLS, YYNGEE. V was cut by 0 bases and J by 4 bases, with 10 bases left in between. CDR3 size: 14 residues. The CDR3 DNA follows: TGTGCCAGCAGCGTAGTAAGCAGGGCCACTGAAGCTTTCTTT. It encodes CASSVVSRATEAFF.

The CDR3 spells CASSQLLEVAKNIQYF. CDR3 DNA: TGTGCCAGCAGCCAATTATTGGAGGTAGCCAAAAACATTCAGTACTTC. J is TRBJ2-4 and V is TRBV16, with D tentatively TRBD2 (5 bases). V lost 1 base, J lost 0 bases, and 10 bases lay in between. CDR3 length: 16 amino acids. Germline V gene data show CDR1 as KGHSY and CDR2 as FQNENV.

Turning to this clonotype: A much larger clone sits a single nucleotide away, making a read error possible. The J gene is TRBJ1-1, the V gene TRBV12-3 or TRBV12-4; D is undetermined. The CDR3 has 12 residues. The CDR3 region is CASSFEHKEALF. For the CDR3, the DNA is TGTGCCAGCAGTTTCGAACACAAGGAAGCTCTCTTT.

This chain links TRBV7-9 with TRBJ2-5; possible D gene TRBD1, 6 bases. The germline V gene encodes CDR1 SEHNR and CDR2 FQNEAQ (reference sequence). This CDR3 has 15 amino acids. Trimming removed 5 bases from V and 5 bases from J, with 18 bases in between. CDR3 region: CASSQKGGRVETQYF. Written as DNA, the CDR3 is TGTGCCAGCAGCCAGAAAGGGGGTAGAGTGGAGACCCAGTACTTC.

In this sample, this clonotype turned up a few times. CDR3 DNA: TGTGCCAGCAGTTCGACAGGGGGATCTCAAGAGACCCAGTACTTC. This sequence encodes CASSSTGGSQETQYF. The chain links TRBV28 to TRBJ2-5, with TRBD1 identical over 9 bases. The CDR3 consists of 15 residues. The J segment lost 2 bases and the V segment lost 4 bases, leaving 5 bases of the junction unmatched. CDR1 is MDHEN, CDR2 SYDVKM, per germline.

This clonotype was counted at least ten times. The genes are TRBV28 and TRBJ2-7; D uncertain. Germline V gives CDR1 MDHEN, CDR2 SYDVKM. Trimming shortened V by 7 bases and J by 3 bases, and 10 bases separated the two germline ends. The CDR3 runs 12 residues. The CDR3 DNA follows: TGTGCCAGCACCCCAAACAGCTACGAGCAGTACTTC. Translating it yields CASTPNSYEQYF.

In this sample, this clonotype turned up once. Possible read error: a much larger clone is one base away. Because it lacks the conserved phenylalanine or tryptophan at the end, this CDR3 is likely a read error. The chain recombines TRBV10-1 with TRBJ1-1; D ambiguous. CDR3 size: 10 residues. CDR1 is WNHNN, CDR2 SYGVQD, per germline (reference sequence). CDR3 amino acids: CTEMNTEAFL. CDR3 bases: TGCACAGAGATGAACACTGAAGCTTTCCTT.

This clonotype was recorded at least ten times. The chain has TRBV7-9 and TRBJ1-1; possible D gene TRBD1, 6 bases. V lost 7 bases to trimming and J lost 1 base, with 13 bases between them. The CDR3 has 14 amino acids. Germline loops: CDR1 SEHNR, CDR2 FQNEAQ (reference sequence). For the CDR3, the DNA is TGTGCCAGCAATGGGCTGACAGGGAACACTGAAGCTTTCTTT. Translated: CASNGLTGNTEAFF.

This clonotype occurred many times. This sequence joins TRBV12-3 or TRBV12-4 and TRBJ2-3; 9 bases fit TRBD1. CDR3 length: 14 residues. After removal of 5 bases from V and 3 bases from J, the junction contained 3 bases not matched to a gene. The CDR3 nucleotides read TGTGCCAGCAGTGACAGGGGGAGAACAGATACGCAGTATTTT. Amino acid sequence: CASSDRGRTDTQYF.